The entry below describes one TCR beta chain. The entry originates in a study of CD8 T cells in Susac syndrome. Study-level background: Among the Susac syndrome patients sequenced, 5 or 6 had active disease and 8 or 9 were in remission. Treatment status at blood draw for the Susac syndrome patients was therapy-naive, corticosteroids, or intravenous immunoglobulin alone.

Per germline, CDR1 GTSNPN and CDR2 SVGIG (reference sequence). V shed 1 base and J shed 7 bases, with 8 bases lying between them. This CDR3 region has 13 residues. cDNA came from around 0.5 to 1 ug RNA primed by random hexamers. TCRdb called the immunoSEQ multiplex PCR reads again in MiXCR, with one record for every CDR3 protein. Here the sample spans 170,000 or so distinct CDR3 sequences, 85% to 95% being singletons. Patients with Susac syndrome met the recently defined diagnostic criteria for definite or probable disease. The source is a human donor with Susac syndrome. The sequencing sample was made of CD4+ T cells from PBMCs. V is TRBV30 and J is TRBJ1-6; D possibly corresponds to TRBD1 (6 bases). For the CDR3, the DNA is TGTGCCTGGAGTGGGACAGAAAATTCACCCCTCCACTTT. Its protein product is CAWSGTENSPLHF.